This T cell receptor beta chain was sequenced for a study of early T cells in non-severe SARS-CoV-2 infection (TCRdb year 2021). Concerning the study at large: Bulk RNA from unsorted whole blood was used for TCR sequencing, so alpha and beta chains could not be paired.

V and J lose 2 bases and 2 bases, and a span of 22 bases separates them. Inclusive of the bounding cysteine and phenylalanine, the CDR3 is 18 residues long. Of the read, only the CDR3 DNA is kept; its 54 bases are in frame from base 1. The germline V gene (reference sequence) provides CDR1 MNHEY and CDR2 SMNVEV. The research as a whole found: VDJdb matching was skewed toward anti-spike CD8 responses and likely underestimated virus-specific expansions by missing private and CD4 specificities.

Libraries came from 5' RACE. Sequencing relied on a NextSeq 500. Unique molecular identifiers were attached to individual cDNA molecules in the TCR library protocol so that sequencing error and PCR bias could be corrected. Sequencing covered both TCR alpha and beta chains, and within each sample the abundances of alpha and beta sequences were tightly co-correlated. Turning to the authors' computational methods: V gene, J gene and CDR3 annotation of TCR sequences was performed with Decombinator V4. Expanded TCRs were defined as changing significantly between any two time points under a Poisson model with p below 0.0001. TCR abundances were normalised to the total number of TCRs sequenced per sample and expressed as counts per million. TRAV1-2 paired with TRAJ12, TRAJ20 or TRAJ33 defined MAIT TCRs, while TRAV10 paired with TRAJ18 defined iNKT TCRs. VDJdb, accessed 1 November 2021, was searched for CMV, EBV and SARS-CoV-2 annotated TCRs, with TCRs annotated for multiple antigens excluded. TCRdb reprocessing: public reads trimmed at Q25 with fastp, clones called with MiXCR, in-frame beta chains kept. Each entry is one CDR3 protein sequence, shown with its most common DNA and genes. These V and J calls derive from TCRdb rather than the authors' analysis. The sample data list 65,000 to 95,000 distinct CDR3 sequences, and more than 7.5% of these were observed just once. The ten top clones hold more than 4.5% of the sample.

This clonotype has ten or more counts. There is no known antigen for this receptor. Within one base of it there is no much larger clone, and no base qualities were kept. This was a case-control study nested in a cohort of healthcare workers in London, UK, who had nasopharyngeal swab PCR tests and blood samples taken every week. Healthcare workers were enrolled in the week of the UK lockdown, from 23 to 31 March 2020, and were followed every week for up to roughly 15 weeks. The chain couples TRBV27 to TRBJ2-7, with TRBD2 perhaps the D gene, on 7 matching bases. The sequenced material came from whole blood. The TCR originated in an adult who was a healthcare worker with PCR-confirmed SARS-CoV-2 infection or an uninfected control (not recorded which). The CDR3: CASSLRGIVGGGTYEQYF. The nucleotide sequence reads TGTGCCAGCAGTTTAAGGGGGATTGTTGGCGGGGGAACCTACGAGCAGTACTTC.